This T cell receptor (beta chain) was recovered during a study of OX40 agonist ivuxolimab in advanced cancers. The germline V and J ends were trimmed by 1 base and 4 bases, with 8 bases remaining between them. The CDR3 has 15 residues. Germline values: CDR1 LNHNV, CDR2 YYDKDF (reference sequence). Generated by immunoSEQ multiplex PCR, the TCRdb table keeps only in-frame clones and is missing some. The sample has 66,000 or so clones, roughly 85% seen once. The material sequenced was CD4+ or CD8+ T cells sorted from blood, taken in a trial of the OX40 agonist ivuxolimab. The V and J genes are TRBV15 and TRBJ1-6; D remains unclear. The clonotype originates from an adult with an advanced solid tumor such as melanoma, head and neck, liver or kidney cancer. In DNA form, the CDR3 reads TGTGCCACCAGCAGAGCACAGCCATATAATTCACCCCTCCACTTT. Translated, it gives CATSRAQPYNSPLHF.